This TCR beta chain was sequenced in a study of T cells in Graves' hyperthyroidism and ophthalmopathy. There are 16 residues in the CDR3. The germline V gene has CDR1 SGHRS and CDR2 YFSETQ. V lost 2 bases and J lost 0, with 12 bases in between. Regarding the study as a whole: Blood also carried most thyroid clonotypes expanded above 0.001.

The authors deemed Graves' hyperthyroidism stable absent ophthalmopathy progression within 18 months. Clinical symptoms, serum thyroxine and TRAb, thyroid ultrasound and orbital computed tomography together formed the diagnostic basis. PBMCs were sourced from more than 9 ml fresh peripheral blood. Amplified TCR beta CDR3 regions derived from RNA transcripts. A set of HTBI primers served as the primers for a first-round RT-PCR of the TCR CDR3. TCRdb reprocessed the multiplex PCR reads via MiXCR and lists one record per CDR3 protein. The sample carries some 440,000 distinct CDR3 sequences, about a sixth recorded once. Ten or more counts support this clonotype. The antigen is undetermined.

Sequences were obtained from blood. The TCR originated in a young woman with Graves' hyperthyroidism. The chain recombines TRBV5-1 with TRBJ2-1, with D possibly matching TRBD2 (6 bases). The CDR3 sequence: CASSFFPGSSYNEQFF. Here the CDR3 DNA reads TGCGCCAGCAGCTTTTTTCCCGGGAGCTCCTACAATGAGCAGTTCTTC.